The 2 T cell receptor beta chains reported below all come from one sample, sequenced in a study of T cells in Graves' hyperthyroidism and ophthalmopathy. RNA transcripts gave rise to amplified TCR beta CDR3 regions. The primer set for the first-round RT-PCR of the TCR CDR3 was HTBI. A single record per CDR3 protein comes from TCRdb applying MiXCR to the multiplex PCR reads. The sample lists hundreds of thousands of distinct CDR3 sequences; less than 20% were seen once. Sequencing was performed on blood. The receptors shown here come from a woman aged 18-30 years with Graves' hyperthyroidism.

The chain recombines TRBV30 with TRBJ1-5, with D tentatively TRBD1 (5 bases). Trimming left V 0 bases short and J 7 bases short, with 10 bases between. Germline V CDR1 and CDR2: GTSNPN, SVGIG (reference sequence). This CDR3 is built from 13 residues. Written as DNA, the CDR3 is TGTGCCTGGAGTGTTAGGGGCCGCCAGCCCCAGCATTTT. Residues: CAWSVRGRQPQHF. The entire variable domain, with the rest obtained from reference TRBV30 and TRBJ1-5, is as follows: SQTIHQWPATLVQPVGSPLSLECTVEGTSNPNLYWYRQAAGRGLQLLFYSVGIGQISSEVPQNLSASRPQDRQFILSSKKLLLSDSGFYLCAWSVRGRQPQHFGDGTRLSIL.

This clonotype was counted at least ten times. The chain couples TRBV30 to TRBJ2-3; D may correspond to TRBD1 or TRBD2 (6 bases each). CDR3 size: 13 residues. CDR1 and CDR2 from the germline V gene are GTSNPN and SVGIG (reference sequence). V lost 2 bases and J 7 bases, leaving 13 bases between the germline ends. For the CDR3, the DNA is TGTGCCTGGAGTATTGGGGGGCAGAATACGCAGTATTTT. Its translation is CAWSIGGQNTQYF.